The source of this T cell receptor (beta chain) is a study of cytomegalovirus exposure and HLA in healthy donors. Worth noting for this clone: As yet, its antigen is unknown.

Overall study findings and caveats: There were about 160 TCR beta chains listed as cytomegalovirus-associated.

The primer mix had 60 Vbeta and 13 Jbeta primers. Profiled with immunoSEQ multiplex PCR; TCRdb holds only in-frame clones, not every one. Its clone listing holds approximately 68,000 clones. This clonotype originated in a female donor in good health and CMV-seropositive. The sequenced sample consisted of PBMCs.

Here the CDR3 reads CASSSWGLRNTEAFF. CDR3 nucleotides: TGTGCCAGCAGCTCTTGGGGGCTTCGGAACACTGAAGCTTTCTTT. The chain is built from TRBV5-4 and TRBJ1-1, with D tentatively TRBD1 (6 bases). Germline values: CDR1 SGHNT, CDR2 YYREEE (reference sequence). V was clipped by 3 bases and J by 1 base, with 13 bases between them. The CDR3 runs 15 residues.